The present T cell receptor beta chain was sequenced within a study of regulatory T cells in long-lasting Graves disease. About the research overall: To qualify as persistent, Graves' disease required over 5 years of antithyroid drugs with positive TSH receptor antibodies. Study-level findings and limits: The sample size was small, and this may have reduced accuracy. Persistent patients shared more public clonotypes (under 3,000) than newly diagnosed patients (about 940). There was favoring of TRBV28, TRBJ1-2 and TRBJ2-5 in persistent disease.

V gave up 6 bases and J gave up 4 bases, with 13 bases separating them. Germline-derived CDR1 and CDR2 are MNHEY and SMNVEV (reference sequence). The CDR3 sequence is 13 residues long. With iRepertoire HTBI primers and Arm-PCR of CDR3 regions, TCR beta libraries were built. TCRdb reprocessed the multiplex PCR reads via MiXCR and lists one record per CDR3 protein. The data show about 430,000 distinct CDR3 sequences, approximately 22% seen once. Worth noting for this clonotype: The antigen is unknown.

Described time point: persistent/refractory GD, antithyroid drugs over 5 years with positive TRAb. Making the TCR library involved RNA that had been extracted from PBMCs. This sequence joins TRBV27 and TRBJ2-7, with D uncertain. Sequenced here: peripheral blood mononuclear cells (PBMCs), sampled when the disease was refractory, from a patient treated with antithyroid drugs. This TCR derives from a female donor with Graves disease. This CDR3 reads CASSLSYNYEQYF. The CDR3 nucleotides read TGTGCCAGCAGCCTTTCATACAATTACGAGCAGTACTTC.